These 12 T cell receptor beta chains originate from one sample sequenced in a study of shared clonotypes between healthy human individuals. The repertoire was sequenced with immunoSEQ multiplex PCR; TCRdb's copy has only in-frame clones and lacks some. The sample lists fewer than 1.6 million clones; approximately 98.5% were seen once. What was sequenced was naive CD4+ T cells sorted from blood. Regarding subset: CD45RA+ positively selected. These receptors were taken from a man under 40 in good health.

The V gene is TRBV11-1, the J gene TRBJ2-7, with TRBD2 matching over 10 bases. After removal of 1 base from V and 2 bases from J, the junction contained 2 bases not matched to a gene. CDR3 size: 15 residues. Germline V gene lookup returns CDR1 SGHAT and CDR2 FQDESV (reference sequence). This CDR3 is CASSLGGTSAYEQYF. The CDR3 DNA reads TGTGCCAGCAGCTTAGGTGGGACTAGCGCCTACGAGCAGTACTTC.

Worth noting for this clone: Other DNA variants within this sample encode the same CDR3. The rearrangement joins TRBV15 to TRBJ2-5; the D is unclear. Trimming removed 0 bases from V and 5 bases from J, with 4 bases in between. Germline V lookup: CDR1 LNHNV, CDR2 YYDKDF (reference sequence). The CDR3 loop spans 12 amino acids. Written as DNA, the CDR3 is TGTGCCACCAGCAGAGATGGGGAGACCCAGTACTTC. As protein: CATSRDGETQYF.

The J gene is TRBJ1-2, the V gene TRBV5-1; 8 positions match TRBD1. CDR1 and CDR2 from the germline V gene are SGHRS and YFSETQ. After removal of 3 bases from V and 2 bases from J, the junction contained 3 bases not matched to a gene. This CDR3 comprises 14 residues. CDR3 bases: TGCGCCAGCAGCTCCGCAGGGGGCAACTATGGCTACACCTTC. Residues: CASSSAGGNYGYTF.

The chain has TRBV7-9 and TRBJ1-1; no clear D gene. Per germline, CDR1 SEHNR and CDR2 FQNEAQ (reference sequence). Trimming cost V 2 bases and J 6 bases, with 16 bases left between them. This CDR3 region has 15 residues. The CDR3 DNA sequence: TGTGCCAGCAGCTTAATCGATGTGGGCGCTGCTGAAGCTTTCTTT. It is translated as CASSLIDVGAAEAFF.

V and J are TRBV2 and TRBJ1-1, with TRBD1 identical over 9 bases. Germline-derived CDR1 and CDR2 are SNHLY and FYNNEI. The J segment lost 5 bases and the V segment lost 6 bases, leaving 7 bases of the junction unmatched. This CDR3 region has 14 residues. The CDR3: CASRVTGGLTEAFF. CDR3 DNA sequence: TGTGCCAGCAGAGTAACAGGGGGCTTGACTGAAGCTTTCTTT.

This clone occurred once. CDR3 residues: CATSRGRSVLDTEAFF. CDR3 nucleotides: TGTGCCACCAGCAGAGGTCGCTCGGTATTGGACACTGAAGCTTTCTTT. The V and J genes are TRBV15 and TRBJ1-1; D is unclear. CDR3 length: 16 residues. Trimming left V 1 base short and J 3 bases short, with 15 bases between. Germline CDR1 is LNHNV and CDR2 is YYDKDF (reference sequence).

The J gene is TRBJ1-2, the V gene TRBV5-4, with 7 bases that match TRBD1. CDR1 and CDR2 from the germline V gene are SGHNT and YYREEE (reference sequence). The CDR3 length is 19 residues. The J segment lost 4 bases and the V segment lost 5 bases, leaving 23 bases of the junction unmatched. CDR3 DNA: TGTGCCAGCAGAATATGGGGAGACAGGGCTACTCCTGAAATCTATGGCTACACCTTC. Protein: CASRIWGDRATPEIYGYTF.

This chain joins TRBV11-2 and TRBJ2-7, with 9 bases that match TRBD2. V gave up 1 base and J gave up 6 bases; unmatched junction bases: 7. This CDR3 comprises 15 residues. Per the germline V gene, CDR1 is SGHAT and CDR2 is FQNNGV. CDR3 nucleotides: TGTGCCAGCAGCTTAGCTAAGATAGCGGGAGTCGAGCAGTACTTC. Its protein is CASSLAKIAGVEQYF. The complete variable domain, with remaining parts taken from reference TRBV11-2 and TRBJ2-7, reads EAGVAQSPRYKIIEKRQSVAFWCNPISGHATLYWYQQILGQGPKLLIQFQNNGVVDDSQLPKDRFSAERLKGVDSTLKIQPAKLEDSAVYLCASSLAKIAGVEQYFGPGTRLTVT.

A single count supports this clone. This chain uses TRBV9 with TRBJ2-1; D possibly corresponds to TRBD2 (5 bases). Germline V gene lookup returns CDR1 SGDLS and CDR2 YYNGEE. V dropped 0 bases and J dropped 3 bases, with 13 bases sitting between them. The CDR3 is 16 residues long. DNA for the CDR3: TGTGCCAGCAGCGTAGCTACGGGGTTTCTCTACAATGAGCAGTTCTTC. Translating it yields CASSVATGFLYNEQFF.

V usage is TRBV9 and J usage is TRBJ2-1; TRBD2 agrees at 10 bases. This CDR3 has 20 amino acids. CDR1 SGDLS and CDR2 YYNGEE come from the germline V gene. The junction had 24 bases not matched to a gene; V was cut back by 4 bases and J by 8 bases. The CDR3 sequence is CASSQSRIAGGHSLVDEQFF. CDR3 bases: TGTGCCAGCAGCCAAAGTCGGATAGCGGGAGGTCACTCCCTAGTCGATGAGCAGTTCTTC.

The chain uses TRBV11-3 and TRBJ2-7, with 10 bases identical to TRBD1. The CDR3 is made up of 13 amino acids. After removal of 8 bases from V and 6 bases from J, the junction contained 7 bases not matched to a gene. Germline V lookup: CDR1 SGHNT, CDR2 YENEEA. The CDR3 here is CASSGQGGIEQYF. Written as DNA, the CDR3 is TGTGCCAGCTCCGGACAGGGGGGGATCGAGCAGTACTTC.

About this clone: The sample holds other DNA sequences that translate to the same CDR3. V usage is TRBV18 and J usage is TRBJ1-4; D ambiguous. Trimming stripped 2 bases from V and 2 bases from J, with 6 bases between. The length of the CDR3 is 14 residues. Germline V gene sequence: CDR1 KGHSH, CDR2 LQKENI. As DNA, the CDR3 is TGTGCCAGCTCACCAGGGCCGACTAATGAAAAACTGTTTTTT. It translates to CASSPGPTNEKLFF.